The next 4 T cell receptor beta chains were all read from a single sample in a study of blood T cell repertoires in COVID-19. The assay was immunoSEQ multiplex PCR, and TCRdb's table has in-frame clones only and misses some. The sample consists of roughly 190,000 clones, just under 90% of them appearing once. Sequencing input: peripheral blood. Receptor source: a man between 18 and 35 years old with active or convalescent COVID-19.

This clone was counted a few times. The V call is TRBV15, the J call TRBJ1-1; 8 bases align to TRBD1. With 1 base clipped from V and 1 base from J, the junction kept 17 bases outside the gene matches. Germline V gives CDR1 LNHNV, CDR2 YYDKDF (reference sequence). The CDR3 length is 20 residues. The CDR3 region is CATSRVGQASSDRPNTEAFF. DNA of the CDR3: TGTGCCACCAGCAGAGTGGGACAGGCAAGCTCCGACAGACCGAACACTGAAGCTTTCTTT.

The gene calls are TRBV5-1 and TRBJ1-4; a weak D match, TRBD1 (6 bases). Trimming took 3 bases from V and 6 from J, leaving 15 bases between them. Germline CDR1 reads SGHRS; CDR2 reads YFSETQ. This CDR3 is 15 amino acids long. The CDR3 reads CASSSSGGSDEKLFF. CDR3 in DNA: TGCGCCAGCAGCTCGTCTGGGGGCTCCGATGAAAAACTGTTTTTT.

The chain employs TRBV11-2 and TRBJ1-6; tentative D call: TRBD1 (5 bases). Germline CDR1 and CDR2: SGHAT and FQNNGV. Trimming removed 5 bases at V and 8 bases at J, with 16 bases between. The CDR3 has 15 amino acids. The DNA of the CDR3 is TGTGCCAGCAGCCACATCAAGGGGAAGGATTCACCCCTCCACTTT. As protein: CASSHIKGKDSPLHF.

This chain uses TRBV4-3 with TRBJ2-7; 7 bases match TRBD1. After removal of 2 bases from V and 0 bases from J, the junction contained 10 bases not matched to a gene. The CDR3 loop spans 17 amino acids. From germline, CDR1 is LGHNA and CDR2 YSLEER. CDR3 amino acids: CASSQHRTGLSSYEQYF. CDR3 bases: TGCGCCAGCAGCCAACACCGGACAGGTTTAAGCTCCTACGAGCAGTACTTC.